Sequencing of this T cell receptor beta chain was carried out in a study of blood T cells in healthy people across ages. Turning to this clonotype: Its target is unknown.

V trimming: 1 base; J trimming: 0 bases; junction bases outside the gene matches: 6. The CDR3 loop spans 18 amino acids. Germline values: CDR1 MGHRA, CDR2 YSYEKL. Whole-study results and caveats: Because sorting was not performed, PBMCs prevented conclusive naive versus antigen-experienced comparison. Possibly, changes in expanded clonotypes were confounded because donor CMV status was unknown.

Every donor provided 9.5 to 10 milliliters of peripheral blood. Total RNA was extracted at no less than 6 micrograms per sample. Combining a sample-barcoded 5' primer with a J-beta primer mix, a second PCR ran for roughly 7 to 12 cycles. In TCRdb, the 5' RACE reads were re-called with MiXCR into one record per CDR3 protein. In the table there are about 1.6 million distinct CDR3 sequences, about 31% of which are singletons. The clonotype comes from a woman in her thirties in good health. V and J are TRBV4-1 and TRBJ2-7, with TRBD2 matching over 13 bases. Sequencing input: blood. The DNA for the CDR3 is TGCGCCAGCAGCCAAGTTACTAGCGGGAGGGAGAGCTCCTACGAGCAGTACTTC. Amino acids: CASSQVTSGRESSYEQYF.